The rows below give T cell receptor beta chains drawn from one sample of a study of shared clonotypes between healthy human individuals. Measured with immunoSEQ multiplex PCR; TCRdb has only the in-frame clones, and not every one. Among roughly 1 million clones listed, about 70% were seen once. The sequenced sample consisted of memory CD4+ T cells sorted from blood. The receptors here all came from a man aged 18 to 29 in good health. Both conserved end residues are part of each CDR3. The D gene is left open where the match is weak. Size is stated for part of the rows, as once, few or many counts, or as a class when the clone is expanded.

DNA	CDR3	D	size	V	J
TGTGCCTGGAGTGACCGAACAGGGGGCCCCAATTCACCCCTCCACTTT	CAWSDRTGGPNSPLHF	TRBD1	.	TRBV30	TRBJ1-6
TGTGCCAGCAGCGGAGGACGACTAGCGGGCTTCACAGATACGCAGTATTTT	CASSGGRLAGFTDTQYF	TRBD2	.	TRBV9	TRBJ2-3
TGTGCCAGCAGAAGGGGCCCGGGGGTGTCCCCCGGGGAGCTGTTTTTT	CASRRGPGVSPGELFF	.	.	TRBV7-8	TRBJ2-2
TGTGCCAGCAGTCGGGGGACCGGGGATACGCAGTATTTT	CASSRGTGDTQYF	.	.	TRBV9	TRBJ2-3
TGTGCCAGCAGCTCCAGGACTAGCGGAGAGCAGTACTTC	CASSSRTSGEQYF	TRBD2	.	TRBV13	TRBJ2-7
TGTGCCAGCAGGCAAATGACAGGCGTCTATGGCTACACCTTC	CASRQMTGVYGYTF	.	.	TRBV6-1	TRBJ1-2
TGCGCCAGCCAGACCCAACTAGCCTCCTACAATGAGCAGTTCTTC	CASQTQLASYNEQFF	.	many	TRBV5-1	TRBJ2-1
TGTGCCAGTAGTACGACAGGGCTGACCTACGAGCAGTACTTC	CASSTTGLTYEQYF	TRBD1	many	TRBV19	TRBJ2-7
TGTGCCAGCAGCTCCCAGGCGGGGGGGCCAGATACGCAGTATTTT	CASSSQAGGPDTQYF	TRBD2	.	TRBV7-9	TRBJ2-3
TGTGCCAGCAGAGCTAGCGGGAGTCAGGCAGATACGCAGTATTTT	CASRASGSQADTQYF	TRBD2	.	TRBV2	TRBJ2-3
TGTGCCAGCAGCTCAGGGGACGAGCAGTACTTC	CASSSGDEQYF	.	.	TRBV9	TRBJ2-7
TGTGCCAGCGCAGGACAGGGGGCAACTTCCCTCTATAATTCACCCCTCCACTTT	CASAGQGATSLYNSPLHF	TRBD1	few	TRBV25-1	TRBJ1-6
TGTGCCAGCTCACCCGGGACAGGGGGATCCGAGCAGTACTTC	CASSPGTGGSEQYF	TRBD1	.	TRBV18	TRBJ2-7
TGTGCCAGCAACTTACAGGGCCGGGAAAAACTGTTTTTT	CASNLQGREKLFF	.	.	TRBV28	TRBJ1-4
TGCGCCAGCAAGGGACCCCGGAACACTGAAGCTTTCTTT	CASKGPRNTEAFF	.	.	TRBV10-2	TRBJ1-1
TGTGCCATCAGTTCCGGGTCAAGCAATCAGCCCCAGCATTTT	CAISSGSSNQPQHF	.	.	TRBV10-3	TRBJ1-5
TGCGCCAGCAGCCGGGGTCACAATCCGGGACAGGGGTCCTACGAGCAGTACTTC	CASSRGHNPGQGSYEQYF	TRBD1	.	TRBV4-1	TRBJ2-7
TGCGCCAGCAGCTTAACTAGCTCCTACGAGCAGTACTTC	CASSLTSSYEQYF	.	.	TRBV5-1	TRBJ2-7
TGTGCCAGCAGTGAATTCGGACAGGGATATGAAAAACTGTTTTTT	CASSEFGQGYEKLFF	TRBD1	.	TRBV6-1	TRBJ1-4
TGTGCCAGCAGCTTAAGTCTAGCGGCGAACACCGGGGAGCTGTTTTTT	CASSLSLAANTGELFF	TRBD2	.	TRBV7-2	TRBJ2-2
TGTGCCAGTAGTACCCGGCCCCATCAGCCCCAGCATTTT	CASSTRPHQPQHF	.	once	TRBV19	TRBJ1-5
TGTGCCAGCAGACAATCTGGGGCAGGGGAGGGCAATGAGCAGTTCTTC	CASRQSGAGEGNEQFF	.	.	TRBV27	TRBJ2-1
TGTGCCAGCAGCTCCCAAACGTACGAGCAGTACTTC	CASSSQTYEQYF	.	.	TRBV7-9	TRBJ2-7
TGTGCCAGCGGGCGGCCCCTGGGTAACTATGGCTACACCTTC	CASGRPLGNYGYTF	.	few	TRBV28	TRBJ1-2
TGTGCCAGCAGCCCGACAGTTCGGGGCACCATATATTTT	CASSPTVRGTIYF	.	.	TRBV27	TRBJ1-3
TGCAGCGTTGAGGGGACAGTCGGCACTGAAGCTTTCTTT	CSVEGTVGTEAFF	TRBD1	.	TRBV29-1	TRBJ1-1
TGTGCCAGCAGCCAGTTCGCTTACGAGCAGTACTTC	CASSQFAYEQYF	.	.	TRBV14	TRBJ2-7
TGTGCCAGCAGCTTAGTGTGGGGTGACCGAGGGGCCCAGTACTTC	CASSLVWGDRGAQYF	.	.	TRBV7-2	TRBJ2-5
TGTGCCAGCAGCTTAGCGGAAGGAAATCAGCCCCAGCATTTT	CASSLAEGNQPQHF	.	.	TRBV7-8	TRBJ1-5
TGCGCCAGCAGCTTGGTTGCAGAAGCGTGGGGCTACACCTTC	CASSLVAEAWGYTF	.	many	TRBV5-1	TRBJ1-2
TGCGCCAGCAGCTTGAGTGCCTCGGGGGCTGATGGCTACACCTTC	CASSLSASGADGYTF	.	.	TRBV5-1	TRBJ1-2
TGTGCCATCAAGACTTCCCGGAACACTGAAGCTTTCTTT	CAIKTSRNTEAFF	.	few	TRBV10-3	TRBJ1-1
TGTGCCAGCTCACCACCGACTAGCGACTATGAGCAGTTCTTC	CASSPPTSDYEQFF	TRBD2	.	TRBV18	TRBJ2-1
TGCGCCAGCAGCCAAGATTTTGGGACTAGCGCTACAGATACGCAGTATTTT	CASSQDFGTSATDTQYF	TRBD2	many	TRBV4-1	TRBJ2-3
TGCAGCGTTGAGGCCGGAAACACTGAAGCTTTCTTT	CSVEAGNTEAFF	.	.	TRBV29-1	TRBJ1-1
TGTGCCAGCGGCGGGACATTTGGGACTAGCGGGATCCGTTCAGAAGAGACCCAGTACTTC	CASGGTFGTSGIRSEETQYF	TRBD2	once	TRBV2	TRBJ2-5
TGTGCCAGCAGCCAAGTAAAAAACATTCAGTACTTC	CASSQVKNIQYF	.	few	TRBV14	TRBJ2-4
TGTGCCAGCAGCTTAGCCCTTCAGACCCAGTACTTC	CASSLALQTQYF	.	.	TRBV7-9	TRBJ2-5
TGCAGTGCTAACAGGGAAGAGACCCAGTACTTC	CSANREETQYF	.	once	TRBV20-1	TRBJ2-5
TGTGCCAGCATCGAAGACCAGACAGGAATGAACACTGAAGCTTTCTTT	CASIEDQTGMNTEAFF	.	few	TRBV2	TRBJ1-1
TGCGCCAGCAGCTTGGCGACTAGCGGGTTCGGGACCGGGGAGCTGTTTTTT	CASSLATSGFGTGELFF	TRBD2	.	TRBV5-1	TRBJ2-2
TGTGCCAGCAGCGGGGACGGCTTGAACACTGAAGCTTTCTTT	CASSGDGLNTEAFF	.	.	TRBV6-1	TRBJ1-1
TGTGCTAGTGCCCTAAACCAGGGAATTGCGAACACCGGGGAGCTGTTTTTT	CASALNQGIANTGELFF	.	few	TRBV12-5	TRBJ2-2
TGTGCCAGCAGTGAAAGCCAGCTCGGACAGTACTCTGGCTACACCTTC	CASSESQLGQYSGYTF	.	.	TRBV6-1	TRBJ1-2
TGCGCCAGCAGCTTGGAGGACAGGTCGGCTTATGGCTACACCTTC	CASSLEDRSAYGYTF	TRBD1	few	TRBV5-1	TRBJ1-2
TGTGCCAGCAGCTTAAGCCAGCCCCCCTACGAGCAGTACTTC	CASSLSQPPYEQYF	.	.	TRBV7-9	TRBJ2-7
TGTGCCAGCAGTCGTAGGGGGGGAGAGACCCAGTACTTC	CASSRRGGETQYF	.	.	TRBV7-2	TRBJ2-5
TGTGCCAGCAGCCAAGCTGCAGGGTTGAGCAATCAGCCCCAGCATTTT	CASSQAAGLSNQPQHF	.	.	TRBV4-2	TRBJ1-5
TGTGCCAGCAGCTTAGAAGAAGGGTACGAGCAGTACTTC	CASSLEEGYEQYF	.	.	TRBV7-2	TRBJ2-7